This T cell receptor (beta chain) emerged from a study of shared clonotypes between healthy human individuals. Notes on the study in general: Donor scarcity curtailed the genetic and exposure-history diversity represented herein.

To note about this clone: What it recognizes is unknown.

Under the authors' procedure: ImmunoSEQ output lacked quality scores and full-length reads, limiting matched filtering. Clones were read by immunoSEQ multiplex PCR, and TCRdb kept only the in-frame ones, dropping some. The V and J calls and clone size come from that table; D and trimming were worked out from the DNA. The sample consists of about 460,000 clones, 77% of them appearing once. The CDR3 is 10 amino acids. Trimming took off 11 bases at V and 4 bases at J, with 9 bases between the two ends. CDR1 and CDR2 from the germline V gene are SEHNR and FQNEAQ (reference sequence). Input material: PBMCs. This chain uses TRBV7-9 with TRBJ2-7; D gene unclear. The clonotype originates from a woman in her thirties or forties in good health. Some clones in this sample may be carry-over from other donors' samples. The chain's CDR3 is CASGEYEQYF. DNA of the CDR3: TGTGCCTCTGGGGAATACGAGCAGTACTTC.